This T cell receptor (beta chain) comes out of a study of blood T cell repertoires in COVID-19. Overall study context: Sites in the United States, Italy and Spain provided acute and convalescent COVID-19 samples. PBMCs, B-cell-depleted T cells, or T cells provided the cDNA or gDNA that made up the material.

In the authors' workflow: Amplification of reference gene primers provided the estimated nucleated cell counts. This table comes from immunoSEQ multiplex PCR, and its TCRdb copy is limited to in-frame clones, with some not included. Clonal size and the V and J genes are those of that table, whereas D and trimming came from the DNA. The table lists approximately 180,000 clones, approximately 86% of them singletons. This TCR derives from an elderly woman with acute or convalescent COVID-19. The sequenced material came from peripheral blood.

As DNA, the CDR3 is TGTGCCAGCAGCCGGCGGGACAGGGGCTATGGCTACACCTTC. This codes for CASSRRDRGYGYTF. This chain uses TRBV14 with TRBJ1-2, with TRBD1 matching over 10 bases. The CDR3 is made up of 14 amino acids. The germline V gene has CDR1 SGHDN and CDR2 FVKESK. Trimming at V came to 4 bases and at J to 4 bases, leaving 3 bases not matched to a gene.